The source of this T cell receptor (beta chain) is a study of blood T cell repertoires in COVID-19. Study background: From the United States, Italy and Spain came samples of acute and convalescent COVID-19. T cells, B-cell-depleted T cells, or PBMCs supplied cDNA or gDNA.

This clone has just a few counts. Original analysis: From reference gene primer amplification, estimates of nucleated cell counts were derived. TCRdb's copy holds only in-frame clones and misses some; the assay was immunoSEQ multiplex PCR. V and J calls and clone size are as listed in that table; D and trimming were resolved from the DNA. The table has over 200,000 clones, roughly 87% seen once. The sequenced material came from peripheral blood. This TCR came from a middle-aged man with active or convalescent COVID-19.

Written as DNA, the CDR3 is TGTGCCAGCAGCTCAGGGGGGACTGAAGCTTTCTTT. It codes for CASSSGGTEAFF. The chain uses TRBV11-1 and TRBJ1-1; TRBD1 matches at 7 bases. Germline V gene lookup returns CDR1 SGHAT and CDR2 FQDESV (reference sequence). V was pared by 4 bases and J by 5 bases, with 1 base of the junction left unmatched. This CDR3 region has 12 residues.